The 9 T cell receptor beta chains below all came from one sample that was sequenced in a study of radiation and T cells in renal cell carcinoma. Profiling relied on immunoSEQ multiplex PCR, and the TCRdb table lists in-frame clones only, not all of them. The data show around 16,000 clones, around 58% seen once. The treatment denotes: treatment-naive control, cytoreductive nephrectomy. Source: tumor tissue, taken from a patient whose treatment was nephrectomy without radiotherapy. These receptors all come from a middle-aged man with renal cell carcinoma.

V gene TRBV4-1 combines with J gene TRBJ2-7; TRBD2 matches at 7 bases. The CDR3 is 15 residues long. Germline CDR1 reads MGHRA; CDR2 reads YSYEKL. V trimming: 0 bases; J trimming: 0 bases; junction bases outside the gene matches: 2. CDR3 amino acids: CASSQEGGGSYEQYF. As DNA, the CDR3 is TGCGCCAGCAGCCAAGAGGGCGGGGGCTCCTACGAGCAGTACTTC.

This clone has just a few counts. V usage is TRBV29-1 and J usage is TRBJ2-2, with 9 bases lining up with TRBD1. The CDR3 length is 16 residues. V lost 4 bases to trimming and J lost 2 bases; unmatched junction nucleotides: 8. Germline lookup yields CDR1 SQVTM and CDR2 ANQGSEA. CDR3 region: CSVVGGTGINTGELFF. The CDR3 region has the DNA TGCAGCGTTGTCGGGGGGACAGGGATAAACACCGGGGAGCTGTTTTTT.

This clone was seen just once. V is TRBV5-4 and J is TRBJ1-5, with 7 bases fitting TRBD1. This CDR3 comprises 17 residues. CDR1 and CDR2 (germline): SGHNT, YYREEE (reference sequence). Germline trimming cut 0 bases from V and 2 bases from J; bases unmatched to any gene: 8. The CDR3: CASSLDGGGRGNQPQHF. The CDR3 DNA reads TGTGCCAGCAGCTTGGATGGAGGGGGCAGGGGCAATCAGCCCCAGCATTTT.

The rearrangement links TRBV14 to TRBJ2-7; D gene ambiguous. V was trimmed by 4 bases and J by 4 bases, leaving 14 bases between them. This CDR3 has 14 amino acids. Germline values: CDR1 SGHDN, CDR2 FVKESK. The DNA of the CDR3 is TGTGCCAGCAGCCCTCGGACGGCTTATTACGAGCAGTACTTC. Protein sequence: CASSPRTAYYEQYF. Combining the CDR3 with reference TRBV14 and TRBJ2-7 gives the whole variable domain EAGVTQFPSHSVIEKGQTVTLRCDPISGHDNLYWYRRVMGKEIKFLLHFVKESKQDESGMPNNRFLAERTGGTYSTLKVQPAELEDSGVYFCASSPRTAYYEQYFGPGTRLTVT.

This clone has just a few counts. The CDR3 DNA reads as TGTGCCAGCAGCAGACAGGGGGCTGGTGAGCAGTTCTTC. Protein sequence: CASSRQGAGEQFF. The V and J genes are TRBV7-3 and TRBJ2-1, with 10 bases that match TRBD1. The ends lost 5 bases at V and 9 bases at J; junction bases unmatched: 4. The germline V gene has CDR1 SGHTA and CDR2 FQGTGA. This CDR3 is 13 amino acids long.

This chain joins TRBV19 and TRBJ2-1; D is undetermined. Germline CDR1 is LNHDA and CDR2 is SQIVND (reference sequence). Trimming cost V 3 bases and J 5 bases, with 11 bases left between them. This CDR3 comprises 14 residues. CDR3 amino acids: CASSIPLRHNEQFF. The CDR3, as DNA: TGTGCCAGTAGTATTCCTCTGAGGCACAATGAGCAGTTCTTC.

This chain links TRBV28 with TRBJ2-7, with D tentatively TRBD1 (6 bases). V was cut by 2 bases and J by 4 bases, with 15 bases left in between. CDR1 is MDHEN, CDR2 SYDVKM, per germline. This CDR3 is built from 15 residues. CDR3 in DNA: TGTGCCAGCAGTTTAATGGCAGGGGCGACTTACGAGCAGTACTTC. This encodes CASSLMAGATYEQYF.

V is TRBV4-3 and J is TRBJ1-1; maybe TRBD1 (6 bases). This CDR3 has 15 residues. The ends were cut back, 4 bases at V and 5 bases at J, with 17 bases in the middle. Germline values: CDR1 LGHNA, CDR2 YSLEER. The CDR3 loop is CASSPRTGFWTEAFF. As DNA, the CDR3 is TGCGCCAGCAGCCCTCGAACAGGGTTTTGGACTGAAGCTTTCTTT.

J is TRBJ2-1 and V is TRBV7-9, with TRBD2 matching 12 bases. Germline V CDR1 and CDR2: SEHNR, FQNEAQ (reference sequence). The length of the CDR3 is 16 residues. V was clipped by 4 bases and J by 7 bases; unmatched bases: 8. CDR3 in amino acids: CASSSQTSGGLNEQFF. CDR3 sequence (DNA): TGTGCCAGCAGCTCCCAGACTAGCGGGGGACTGAATGAGCAGTTCTTC.